A single sample is the source of the 25 T cell receptor beta chains below, sequenced in a study of blood T cell repertoires in COVID-19 (dated by TCRdb to 2018 to 2021). Libraries came from the immunoSEQ multiplex PCR assay. The source is immuneACCESS, and TCRdb retained only in-frame sequences with V and J called. Part of the clones is not carried over; for the studies checked, unresolved V genes explain less than half of this, and the remainder is unexplained. Recorded for this sample are more than 60,000 clones; about 88% of them occurred a single time. 20% to 25% of the sample rests with the top ten. Material: peripheral blood. The receptors originated from a woman in her 50s with active or convalescent COVID-19.

The V call is TRBV5-1, the J call TRBJ2-7, with D possibly matching TRBD1 (5 bases). CDR3 size: 16 residues. Germline V CDR1 and CDR2: SGHRS, YFSETQ. The germline V and J ends were trimmed by 4 bases and 2 bases, with 19 bases remaining between them. CDR3 coding DNA: TGCGCCAGCAGCCTCACCACGAGACAGATCGCCTACGAGCAGTACTTC. It encodes CASSLTTRQIAYEQYF.

The chain employs TRBV27 and TRBJ1-1; D gene ambiguous. The ends were cut back, 5 bases at V and 8 bases at J, with 9 bases in the middle. The V gene's germline CDR1 is MNHEY and CDR2 SMNVEV (reference sequence). There are 11 residues in the CDR3. The CDR3 nucleotides are TGTGCCAGCAGTACCGGGATCGAAGCTTTCTTT. Translated: CASSTGIEAFF.

The CDR3 region has the DNA TGTGCCAGCAGCGTTACAGGGGTCATCAATGAGCAGTTCTTC. Its protein is CASSVTGVINEQFF. V usage is TRBV9 and J usage is TRBJ2-1; 7 bases map to TRBD1. Germline V gene data show CDR1 as SGDLS and CDR2 as YYNGEE. Trimming cost V 2 bases and J 6 bases; bases outside gene matches: 5. This CDR3 region has 14 residues.

This chain links TRBV11-1 with TRBJ2-7, with a tentative D call TRBD1 (5 bases). The V end lost 1 base, the J end lost 3 bases, and 10 bases lay between the germline ends. Germline loops: CDR1 SGHAT, CDR2 FQDESV (reference sequence). CDR3 length: 14 amino acids. The CDR3 reads CASSLDRGNYEQYF. DNA for the CDR3: TGTGCCAGCAGCTTAGATAGGGGAAACTACGAGCAGTACTTC.

This clone was detected a few times. This chain connects TRBV5-6 to TRBJ2-7; 7 positions match TRBD1. The length of the CDR3 is 14 residues. CDR1 and CDR2 (germline): SGHDT, YYEEEE. V lost 1 base, J lost 2 bases, and 3 bases stayed unmatched. The CDR3 DNA follows: TGTGCCAGCAGCTTGTTGACAGGGCCCTACGAGCAGTACTTC. It translates to CASSLLTGPYEQYF.

V usage is TRBV11-2 and J usage is TRBJ2-7, with 8 positions matching TRBD2. CDR3 size: 15 residues. V lost 5 bases to trimming and J lost 3 bases; unmatched junction nucleotides: 9. The V gene's germline CDR1 is SGHAT and CDR2 FQNNGV. The CDR3, as DNA: TGTGCCAGCAGCCCCGGGACTAGTACTTTCTACGAGCAGTACTTC. This gives the protein CASSPGTSTFYEQYF.

V and J are TRBV3-1 (or the pseudogene TRBV3-2) and TRBJ2-7, with 7 bases that match TRBD2. The CDR3 runs 16 residues. CDR1 and CDR2 (germline): LGHDT, YNNKEL (reference sequence). J was trimmed by 1 base and V by 1 base; bases with no gene match: 7. CDR3 region: CASSQAPLAVSYEQYF. The DNA of the CDR3 is TGTGCCAGCAGCCAAGCCCCCCTAGCGGTGTCCTACGAGCAGTACTTC.

The rearrangement links TRBV14 to TRBJ1-1; D is perhaps TRBD1 (6 bases). Germline V gene sequence: CDR1 SGHDN, CDR2 FVKESK. The germline V and J ends were trimmed by 3 bases and 2 bases, with 7 bases remaining between them. The CDR3 is 13 residues long. CDR3 sequence (DNA): TGTGCCAGCAGCCAGACAGGCAACACTGAAGCTTTCTTT. Its protein is CASSQTGNTEAFF.

This clone was seen only once. The chain carries TRBV4-1 and TRBJ2-3, with TRBD1 matching 8 bases. Germline V lookup: CDR1 MGHRA, CDR2 YSYEKL. The CDR3 contains 15 residues. The V gene end was trimmed by 1 base and the J gene end by 6 bases; junction bases not matched to a gene: 6. CDR3 DNA sequence: TGCGCCAGCAGCCAAGGGACAGGGCAGACCGATACGCAGTATTTT. Translated, it gives CASSQGTGQTDTQYF.

CDR3 nucleotides: TGTGCCAGCAGCTTAGGAGGGAGCGGTAAGGATGGCTACACCTTC. Translation gives CASSLGGSGKDGYTF. The chain is built from TRBV13 and TRBJ1-2; D is ambiguous. This CDR3 is built from 15 residues. The germline CDR1 and CDR2 sequences are PRHDT and FYEKMQ (reference sequence). Between the trimmed V and J ends, which lost 0 bases and 6 bases, there was a span of 14 bases. The complete variable domain, with remaining parts taken from reference TRBV13 and TRBJ1-2, reads AAGVIQSPRHLIKEKRETATLKCYPIPRHDTVYWYQQGPGQDPQFLISFYEKMQSDKGSIPDRFSAQQFSDYHSELNMSSLELGDSALYFCASSLGGSGKDGYTFGSGTRLTVV.

The genes are TRBV9 and TRBJ2-1; 11 bases line up with TRBD2. V trimming: 4 bases; J trimming: 2 bases; junction bases outside the gene matches: 5. This CDR3 is built from 16 residues. Germline V lookup: CDR1 SGDLS, CDR2 YYNGEE. CDR3 sequence reads: CASSPHSGRAYNEQFF. CDR3 coding DNA: TGTGCCAGCAGCCCTCATAGCGGGAGGGCCTACAATGAGCAGTTCTTC.

J is TRBJ2-2 and V is TRBV27, with a weak D call TRBD1 (6 bases). CDR3 length equals 13 residues. Germline CDR1 and CDR2: MNHEY and SMNVEV (reference sequence). The V gene lost 6 bases and the J gene lost 6 bases, with 11 bases spanning the gap. CDR3 DNA sequence: TGTGCCAGCAGCAGGGGTTACGCCGGGGAGCTGTTTTTT. This encodes CASSRGYAGELFF.

This rearrangement joins TRBV5-1 to TRBJ2-1; 9 bases map to TRBD2. This CDR3 has 15 residues. The germline V gene has CDR1 SGHRS and CDR2 YFSETQ. J gave up 5 bases and V 4 bases, and 7 bases lay outside the gene matches. The CDR3 sequence is CASSETGTSHNEQFF. The CDR3 region has the DNA TGCGCCAGCAGCGAAACCGGGACTAGCCACAATGAGCAGTTCTTC.

This sequence joins TRBV9 and TRBJ1-2; D ambiguous. Germline V lookup: CDR1 SGDLS, CDR2 YYNGEE. The CDR3 loop spans 15 amino acids. The V gene lost 4 bases and the J gene lost 0 bases, with 13 bases spanning the gap. Written as DNA, the CDR3 is TGTGCCAGCAGCCCCCGCGCTGGGCCTAACTATGGCTACACCTTC. Amino acids: CASSPRAGPNYGYTF. The entire variable domain, with the rest obtained from reference TRBV9 and TRBJ1-2, is as follows: DSGVTQTPKHLITATGQRVTLRCSPRSGDLSVYWYQQSLDQGLQFLIQYYNGEERAKGNILERFSAQQFPDLHSELNLSSLELGDSALYFCASSPRAGPNYGYTFGSGTRLTVV.

The chain links TRBV5-1 to TRBJ2-3; D is unresolved. Trimming left V 0 bases short and J 3 bases short, with 5 bases between. Germline loops: CDR1 SGHRS, CDR2 YFSETQ. CDR3 size: 13 residues. The CDR3, as DNA: TGCGCCAGCAGCTTGGTGAGGACAGATACGCAGTATTTT. It encodes CASSLVRTDTQYF.

The chain recombines TRBV4-1 with TRBJ2-1, with D possibly being TRBD2 (6 bases). Per the germline V gene, CDR1 is MGHRA and CDR2 is YSYEKL. The V and J ends lost 4 bases and 1 base respectively, with 8 bases between them. The CDR3 runs 14 residues. The CDR3 reads CASSLAASYNEQFF. The CDR3, as DNA: TGCGCCAGCAGCCTAGCGGCATCCTACAATGAGCAGTTCTTC.

V usage is TRBV13 and J usage is TRBJ1-1; the match to TRBD1 covers 9 bases. There are 18 residues in the CDR3. Germline V lookup: CDR1 PRHDT, CDR2 FYEKMQ (reference sequence). V lost 4 bases and J lost 0; bases outside the gene matches: 12. This CDR3 reads CASSSNWDRDYMNTEAFF. Here the CDR3 DNA reads TGTGCCAGCAGCTCCAATTGGGACAGGGACTACATGAACACTGAAGCTTTCTTT.

The DNA for the CDR3 is TGTGCCAGCAGCTTCCGGGGAGATGTGTTCTACGAGCAGTACTTC. This gives the protein CASSFRGDVFYEQYF. The gene calls are TRBV7-8 and TRBJ2-7, with D possibly matching TRBD2 (5 bases). V lost 3 bases and J lost 3, with 15 bases in between. The CDR3 has 15 residues. CDR1 is SGHVS, CDR2 FQNEAQ, per germline.

This clone occurred once. The V gene is TRBV14, the J gene TRBJ2-1; 13 nucleotides align to TRBD2. The CDR3 has 17 amino acids. The germline CDR1 and CDR2 sequences are SGHDN and FVKESK. The V and J ends lost 5 bases and 4 bases, in that order; junction bases with no gene match: 8. This chain's CDR3 is CASSTRTSGSDYNEQFF. The CDR3 nucleotides are TGTGCCAGCAGCACTCGGACTAGCGGGAGTGATTACAATGAGCAGTTCTTC.

The V call is TRBV2, the J call TRBJ1-1; unclear D gene. Germline CDR1 reads SNHLY; CDR2 reads FYNNEI. Trimming took off 5 bases at V and 7 bases at J, with 17 bases between the two ends. This CDR3 has 14 amino acids. Written as DNA, the CDR3 is TGTGCCAGCAGTCCCGACATGAGACGGGATGAAGCTTTCTTT. It yields the protein CASSPDMRRDEAFF.

Within the sample, this clone is large. The gene calls are TRBV2 and TRBJ1-6; D gene unclear. The germline gives CDR1 SNHLY, CDR2 FYNNEI. This CDR3 contains 14 residues. Trimming stripped 3 bases from V and 6 bases from J, with 9 bases between. The CDR3 DNA reads TGTGCCAGCAGTGAGTCAGGCCGTAATTCACCCCTCCACTTT. Residues: CASSESGRNSPLHF.

The chain uses TRBV3-1 (or the pseudogene TRBV3-2) and TRBJ2-7; the D gene is possibly TRBD2 (5 bases). Looked up from germline, CDR1 is LGHDT and CDR2 is YNNKEL (reference sequence). V was shortened by 2 bases and J by 6 bases, with 17 bases between the two germline ends. CDR3 length: 15 amino acids. CDR3 amino acids: CASSQQSGTLAEQYF. The CDR3 DNA is TGTGCCAGCAGCCAACAAAGCGGAACCCTCGCCGAGCAGTACTTC.

This chain joins TRBV5-6 and TRBJ2-5, with 7 bases identical to TRBD1. The CDR3 is 18 amino acids. V dropped 0 bases and J dropped 9; count of bases not matched to a gene: 20. The germline V gene encodes CDR1 SGHDT and CDR2 YYEEEE. In nucleotides, the CDR3 is TGTGCCAGCAGCTTGGCCCGGGCAATAATGGAACAGGGGACACCCCAGTACTTC. Translated: CASSLARAIMEQGTPQYF. Full variable domain (missing parts from reference TRBV5-6 and TRBJ2-5): DAGVTQSPTHLIKTRGQQVTLRCSPKSGHDTVSWYQQALGQGPQFIFQYYEEEERQRGNFPDRFSGHQFPNYSSELNVNALLLGDSALYLCASSLARAIMEQGTPQYFGPGTRLLVL.

This clone occurred once. This rearrangement joins TRBV4-2 to TRBJ1-4; D possibly corresponds to TRBD1 (5 bases). CDR1 is LGHNA and CDR2 is YNFKEQ in the germline V gene. The CDR3 length is 15 residues. Trimming took off 1 base at V and 8 bases at J, with 14 bases between the two ends. CDR3 loop: CASSQARAGQEKLFF. DNA of the CDR3: TGTGCCAGCAGCCAAGCAAGGGCAGGGCAGGAAAAACTGTTTTTT.

This rearrangement joins TRBV10-3 to TRBJ1-1, with 7 bases that match TRBD1. The CDR3 contains 14 residues. From germline, CDR1 is ENHRY and CDR2 SYGVKD. Trimming took 2 bases from V and 3 from J; bases not matched to a gene: 3. The CDR3: CAISEDRVDTEAFF. The CDR3 DNA follows: TGTGCCATCAGTGAGGACAGGGTGGACACTGAAGCTTTCTTT.